The source of this T cell receptor (beta chain) is a study of T cell responses to AZD1222 COVID-19 vaccine. Comments on this clone: What it binds is not known. At one of its ends the junction is not consistent with the germline gene, which may arise from a read error.

The CDR3 has 11 residues. Germline CDR1 and CDR2: SGHTA and FQGTGA. Findings and caveats of the study: A mostly white British donor set with more females was recruited, and clonal diversity was possibly underestimated.

Samples with a second dose at about 4 or about 12 weeks were pooled together. Data came from immunoSEQ multiplex PCR; TCRdb stores just in-frame clones and leaves some out. The data show 200,000 or so clones, about 94% seen once. This clonotype originated in an adult who received the AZD1222 COVID-19 vaccine. The sequencing here drew on peripheral blood, taken 28 days after the second AZD1222 dose. The chain employs TRBV7-3 and TRBJ1-2, with D uncertain. The CDR3 protein is CASSLPLQTPF. The CDR3 nucleotides are TGTGCCAGCAGCTTACCCCTCCAAACACCCTTC.